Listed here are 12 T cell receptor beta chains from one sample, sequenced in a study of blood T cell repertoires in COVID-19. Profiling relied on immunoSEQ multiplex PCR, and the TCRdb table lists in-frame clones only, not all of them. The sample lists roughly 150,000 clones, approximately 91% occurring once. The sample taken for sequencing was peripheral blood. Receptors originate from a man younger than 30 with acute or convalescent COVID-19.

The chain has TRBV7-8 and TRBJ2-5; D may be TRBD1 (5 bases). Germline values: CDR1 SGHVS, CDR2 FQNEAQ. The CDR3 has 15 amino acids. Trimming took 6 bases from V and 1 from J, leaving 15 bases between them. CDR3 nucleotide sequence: TGTGCCAGCAGGTTCCGAAGGGGATCCCAAGAGACCCAGTACTTC. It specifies CASRFRRGSQETQYF. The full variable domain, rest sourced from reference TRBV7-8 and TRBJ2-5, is GAGVSQSPRYKVAKRGQDVALRCDPISGHVSLFWYQQALGQGPEFLTYFQNEAQLDKSGLPSDRFFAERPEGSVSTLKIQRTQQEDSAVYLCASRFRRGSQETQYFGPGTRLLVL.

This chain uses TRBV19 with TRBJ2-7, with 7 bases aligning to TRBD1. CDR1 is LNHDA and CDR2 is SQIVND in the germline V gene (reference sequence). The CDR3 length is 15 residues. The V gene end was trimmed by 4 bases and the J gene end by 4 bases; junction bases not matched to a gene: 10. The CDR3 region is CASSTPGQRRYEQYF. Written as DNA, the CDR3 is TGTGCCAGTAGTACCCCGGGACAGCGTCGGTACGAGCAGTACTTC.

The CDR3 protein is CASSRVGELSGANVLTF. The CDR3 DNA follows: TGCGCCAGCAGCCGCGTCGGGGAACTCTCTGGGGCCAACGTCCTGACTTTC. The rearrangement joins TRBV4-1 to TRBJ2-6, with D tentatively TRBD2 (5 bases). V lost 4 bases, J lost 0 bases, and 13 bases lay in between. The CDR3 covers 17 residues. The germline CDR1 and CDR2 sequences are MGHRA and YSYEKL.

CDR3 region: CASSQGAVGYTF. The CDR3 DNA follows: TGTGCCAGCAGCCAGGGGGCCGTCGGCTACACCTTC. V and J are TRBV14 and TRBJ1-2; D is possibly TRBD1 (6 bases). The CDR3 runs to 12 residues. Germline CDR1 and CDR2: SGHDN and FVKESK. Trimming removed 3 bases from V and 8 bases from J, with 10 bases in between.

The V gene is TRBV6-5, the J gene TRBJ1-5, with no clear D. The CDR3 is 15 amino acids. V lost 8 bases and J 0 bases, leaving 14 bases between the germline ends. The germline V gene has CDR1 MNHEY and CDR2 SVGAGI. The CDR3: CASGLEAHSNQPQHF. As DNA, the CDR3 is TGTGCCAGCGGTCTAGAGGCGCATAGCAATCAGCCCCAGCATTTT.

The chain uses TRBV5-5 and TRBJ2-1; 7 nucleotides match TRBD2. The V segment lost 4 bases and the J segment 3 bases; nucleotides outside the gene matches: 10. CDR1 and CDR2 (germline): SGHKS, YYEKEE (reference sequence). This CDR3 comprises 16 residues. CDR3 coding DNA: TGTGCCAGCAGCCCTAGGCCAGCGGGATTCTACAATGAGCAGTTCTTC. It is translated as CASSPRPAGFYNEQFF.

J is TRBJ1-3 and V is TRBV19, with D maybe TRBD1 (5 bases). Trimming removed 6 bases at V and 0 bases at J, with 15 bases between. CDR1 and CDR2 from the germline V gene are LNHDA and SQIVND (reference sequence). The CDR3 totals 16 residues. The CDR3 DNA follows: TGTGCCAGTAGCCAGACAGAATTCTTCTCTGGAAACACCATATATTTT. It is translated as CASSQTEFFSGNTIYF.

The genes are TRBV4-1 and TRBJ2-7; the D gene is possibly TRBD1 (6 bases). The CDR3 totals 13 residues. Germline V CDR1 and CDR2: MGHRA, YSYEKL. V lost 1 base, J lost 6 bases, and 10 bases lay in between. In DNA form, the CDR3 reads TGCGCCAGCAGCCAAGCCGGGACACCCGAGCAGTACTTC. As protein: CASSQAGTPEQYF.

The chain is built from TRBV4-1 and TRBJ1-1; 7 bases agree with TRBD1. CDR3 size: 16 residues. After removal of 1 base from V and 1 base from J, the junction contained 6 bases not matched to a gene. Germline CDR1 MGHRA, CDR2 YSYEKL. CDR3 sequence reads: CASSQVPDRPNTEAFF. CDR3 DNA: TGCGCCAGCAGCCAAGTTCCGGACAGGCCGAACACTGAAGCTTTCTTT.

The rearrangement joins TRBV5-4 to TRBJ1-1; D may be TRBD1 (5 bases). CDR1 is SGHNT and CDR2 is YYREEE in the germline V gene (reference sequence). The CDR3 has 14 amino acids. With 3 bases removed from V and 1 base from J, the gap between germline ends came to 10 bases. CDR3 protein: CASSYIDRNTEAFF. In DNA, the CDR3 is TGTGCCAGCAGCTATATAGACAGGAACACTGAAGCTTTCTTT.

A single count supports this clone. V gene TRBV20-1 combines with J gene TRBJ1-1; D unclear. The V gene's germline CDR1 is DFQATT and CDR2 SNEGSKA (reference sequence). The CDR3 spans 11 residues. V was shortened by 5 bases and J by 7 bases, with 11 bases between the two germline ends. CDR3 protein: CSAAVSNEAFF. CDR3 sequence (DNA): TGCAGTGCTGCTGTCTCTAATGAAGCTTTCTTT.

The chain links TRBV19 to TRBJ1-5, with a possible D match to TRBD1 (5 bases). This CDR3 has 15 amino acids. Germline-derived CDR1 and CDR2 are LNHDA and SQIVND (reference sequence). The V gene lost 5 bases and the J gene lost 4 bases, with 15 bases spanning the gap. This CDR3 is CASSPHWGLNQPQHF. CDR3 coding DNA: TGTGCCAGTAGTCCTCATTGGGGCTTGAATCAGCCCCAGCATTTT. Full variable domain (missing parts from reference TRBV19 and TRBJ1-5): DGGITQSPKYLFRKEGQNVTLSCEQNLNHDAMYWYRQDPGQGLRLIYYSQIVNDFQKGDIAEGYSVSREKKESFPLTVTSAQKNPTAFYLCASSPHWGLNQPQHFGDGTRLSIL.